This record looks at one T cell receptor beta chain sequence and its context. The sample comes from a study of monozygotic twins with inflammatory bowel disease. Incorporation of UMIs carrying a 6-nucleotide sample barcode was performed by template switching. Reanalyzing the 5' RACE reads, TCRdb keeps one entry per CDR3 protein, without DNA. Recorded for this sample: hundreds of thousands of distinct CDR3 sequences. Germline V lookup: CDR1 SGHTA, CDR2 FQGNSA. This CDR3 comprises 14 residues. V is TRBV7-2 and J is TRBJ2-7. The sequenced material came from blood. This sequence was found in a human donor with ulcerative colitis or Crohn's disease, or a healthy co-twin of an affected twin (not recorded which). CDR3: CASSLAFQVGEPYF.